The present entry profiles one T cell receptor beta chain with its context. Trimming removed 5 bases from V and 1 base from J; junction bases left unmatched: 9. Germline-derived CDR1 and CDR2 are LNHDA and SQIVND (reference sequence). The CDR3 loop spans 17 amino acids. These data originate in a study of blood T cell repertoires in COVID-19. Study-wide context: Acute-phase and convalescent COVID-19 samples originated in the United States, Italy and Spain.

Here immunoSEQ multiplex PCR was the method, and the copy in TCRdb shows in-frame clones only, minus some. Of about 170,000 clones in the sample, more than 85% were seen once. V is TRBV19 and J is TRBJ2-3; 10 nucleotides match TRBD2. This receptor was taken from a woman over 75 with COVID-19, enrolled during active disease. Sample: peripheral blood. The CDR3 loop is CASSSSGRALGTDTQYF. CDR3 sequence (DNA): TGTGCCAGTAGTTCCAGCGGGAGGGCCTTGGGCACAGATACGCAGTATTTT.